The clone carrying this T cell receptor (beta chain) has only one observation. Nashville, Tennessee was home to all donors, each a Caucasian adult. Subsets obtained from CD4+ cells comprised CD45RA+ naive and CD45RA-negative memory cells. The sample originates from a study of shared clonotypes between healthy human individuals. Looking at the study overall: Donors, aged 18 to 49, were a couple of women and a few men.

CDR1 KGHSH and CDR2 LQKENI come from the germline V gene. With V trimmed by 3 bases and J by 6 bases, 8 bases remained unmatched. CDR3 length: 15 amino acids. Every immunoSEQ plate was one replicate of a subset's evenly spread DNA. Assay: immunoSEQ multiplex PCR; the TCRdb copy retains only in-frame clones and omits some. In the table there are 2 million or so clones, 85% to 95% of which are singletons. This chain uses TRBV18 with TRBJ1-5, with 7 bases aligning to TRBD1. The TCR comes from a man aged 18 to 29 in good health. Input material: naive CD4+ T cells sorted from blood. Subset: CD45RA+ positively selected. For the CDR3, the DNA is TGTGCCAGCTCACCGGGACAGCCGGCGACTCAGCCCCAGCATTTT. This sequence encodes CASSPGQPATQPQHF.